This passage covers 5 T cell receptor beta chains from one sample sequenced in a study of human T cells and chemical hapten exposure. Time point described: healthy volunteer bleed at 6 weeks. Unseparated into fractions, whole blood served as the source from which total RNA was extracted. MiXCR was run by TCRdb on the RACE reads, yielding one entry per CDR3 protein. This table holds 35,000 to 50,000 distinct CDR3 sequences, about 4% found once. Sequenced sample: whole blood. The receptor set was obtained from a human donor in good health. Some clones in this sample may be carry-over from other donors' samples.

This clonotype qualifies as medium-sized. The V and J genes are TRBV20-1 and TRBJ2-3, with 10 bases fitting TRBD1. In germline, CDR1 is DFQATT, CDR2 SNEGSKA (reference sequence). The CDR3 contains 16 residues. Trimming took 3 bases from V and 4 from J; bases not matched to a gene: 10. Here the CDR3 reads CSARGATGGAADTQYF. CDR3 nucleotides: TGCAGTGCTAGGGGGGCGACAGGGGGCGCGGCAGATACGCAGTATTTT.

The chain joins TRBV27 to TRBJ1-5, with 7 positions matching TRBD1. V lost 4 bases and J lost 1; bases outside the gene matches: 1. Looked up from germline, CDR1 is MNHEY and CDR2 is SMNVEV (reference sequence). The CDR3 is 14 amino acids. The CDR3 here is CASSSTGSNQPQHF. The CDR3 DNA follows: TGTGCCAGCAGTTCGACAGGGAGCAATCAGCCCCAGCATTTT.

The gene calls are TRBV4-2 and TRBJ2-3; TRBD2 might be the D (6 bases). V lost 4 bases to trimming and J lost 0 bases, with 23 bases between them. CDR1 is LGHNA and CDR2 is YNFKEQ in the germline V gene. The CDR3 extends over 19 amino acids. The CDR3 spells CASSPLGRGRHPSTDTQYF. CDR3 coding DNA: TGTGCCAGCAGCCCCTTAGGTCGGGGGAGGCACCCTAGCACAGATACGCAGTATTTT.

This clonotype was picked up many times. The chain joins TRBV6-5 to TRBJ1-2; TRBD1 aligns across 9 bases. V was pared by 5 bases and J by 0 bases, with 4 bases of the junction left unmatched. The germline CDR1 and CDR2 sequences are MNHEY and SVGAGI. There are 15 residues in the CDR3. CDR3 protein: CASSPGTGSNYGYTF. In DNA, the CDR3 is TGTGCCAGCAGTCCCGGGACAGGGTCTAACTATGGCTACACCTTC.

Many counts were recorded for this clonotype. J is TRBJ1-1 and V is TRBV20-1; maybe TRBD1 (6 bases). From germline, CDR1 is DFQATT and CDR2 SNEGSKA (reference sequence). The CDR3 sequence is 14 residues long. The ends were cut back, 0 bases at V and 5 bases at J, with 13 bases in the middle. The CDR3 is CSAREGGSRTEAFF. CDR3 DNA: TGCAGTGCTAGAGAAGGGGGATCGAGGACTGAAGCTTTCTTT.